A single sample is the source of the 29 T cell receptor beta chains below, sequenced in a study of T cell responses to AZD1222 COVID-19 vaccine. Measured with immunoSEQ multiplex PCR; TCRdb has only the in-frame clones, and not every one. The sample lists about 120,000 clones, around nine tenths occurring once. The sample was peripheral blood, taken on day 0 of AZD1222 vaccination. The receptors shown here come from an adult in good health.

Comment on this clone: One end of the junction does not line up with germline, which may come from a read error. The chain employs TRBV29-1 and TRBJ2-4; the D gene is possibly TRBD1 (5 bases). The CDR3 length is 11 residues. Germline CDR1 reads SQVTM; CDR2 reads ANQGSEA. The CDR3 DNA is TGCAGCGTTGAAGATCAGGGCAGGGTAGCCTTC. This gives the protein CSVEDQGRVAF.

The V and J genes are TRBV11-2 and TRBJ1-6; no clear D gene. Trimming removed 5 bases at V and 3 bases at J, with 14 bases between. The CDR3 runs 16 residues. The germline V gene encodes CDR1 SGHAT and CDR2 FQNNGV. The CDR3 loop reads CASSPTRGIYNSPLHF. As DNA, the CDR3 is TGTGCCAGCAGCCCAACCCGTGGAATCTATAATTCACCCCTCCACTTT.

The chain links TRBV15 to TRBJ2-2; D is uncertain. V lost 5 bases and J 1 base, leaving 5 bases between the germline ends. The CDR3 sequence is 13 residues long. Germline V gene lookup returns CDR1 LNHNV and CDR2 YYDKDF (reference sequence). CDR3 residues: CATSRLNTGELFF. CDR3 nucleotides: TGTGCCACCAGCCGATTGAACACCGGGGAGCTGTTTTTT.

This rearrangement joins TRBV30 to TRBJ1-6; D possibly corresponds to TRBD1 (6 bases). The V and J ends lost 2 bases and 7 bases respectively, with 15 bases between them. The germline V gene encodes CDR1 GTSNPN and CDR2 SVGIG (reference sequence). The CDR3 is 15 amino acids. CDR3 DNA sequence: TGTGCCTGGAGTTTACGACAGGCGTGGAATTCACCCCTCCACTTT. It encodes CAWSLRQAWNSPLHF.

In its sample, this clone was seen once. This chain links TRBV5-4 with TRBJ2-7, with 10 bases aligning to TRBD1. CDR1 and CDR2 (germline): SGHNT, YYREEE (reference sequence). The V gene end was trimmed by 5 bases and the J gene end by 5 bases; junction bases not matched to a gene: 13. The CDR3 is 16 amino acids. CDR3 loop: CASSPPKGTGDNEQYF. In nucleotides, the CDR3 is TGTGCCAGCAGTCCCCCGAAAGGGACAGGGGATAACGAGCAGTACTTC.

The rearrangement links TRBV29-1 to TRBJ2-5; 8 nucleotides align to TRBD1. The V segment lost 7 bases and the J segment 4 bases; nucleotides outside the gene matches: 5. This CDR3 is built from 12 residues. In germline, CDR1 is SQVTM, CDR2 ANQGSEA. The CDR3 coding sequence is TGCAGCGAACGGACAGGGCCAGAGACCCAGTACTTC. This encodes CSERTGPETQYF.

J is TRBJ2-1 and V is TRBV11-1, with 9 bases fitting TRBD2. The V and J ends lost 6 bases and 9 bases, in that order; junction bases with no gene match: 9. From germline, CDR1 is SGHAT and CDR2 FQDESV (reference sequence). CDR3 length equals 14 residues. The CDR3 DNA follows: TGTGCCAGCAGTTCTAGCGGGAACAGGGGTGAGCAGTTCTTC. As protein: CASSSSGNRGEQFF.

The chain combines TRBV5-4 with TRBJ2-6, with 7 positions matching TRBD1. The length of the CDR3 is 19 residues. V lost 3 bases to trimming and J lost 4 bases; unmatched junction nucleotides: 16. Germline loops: CDR1 SGHNT, CDR2 YYREEE (reference sequence). The CDR3 coding sequence is TGTGCCAGCAGCTCCCCCGACAGGGAAGGTCCCCTGGGGGCCAACGTCCTGACTTTC. It specifies CASSSPDREGPLGANVLTF.

V is TRBV5-4 and J is TRBJ1-1; 9 bases are a match to TRBD1. The germline CDR1 and CDR2 sequences are SGHNT and YYREEE (reference sequence). The CDR3 extends over 15 amino acids. Losses at the gene ends were 1 base for V and 1 base for J; bases not matched to a gene: 2. The CDR3 nucleotides are TGTGCCAGCAGCTTGAAACAGGGGGCGAACACTGAAGCTTTCTTT. It encodes CASSLKQGANTEAFF.

This clone was seen a handful of times. This rearrangement joins TRBV10-1 to TRBJ2-3, with D possibly being TRBD1 or TRBD2 (6 bases each). The length of the CDR3 is 17 residues. The V gene's germline CDR1 is WNHNN and CDR2 SYGVQD (reference sequence). The germline V and J ends were trimmed by 0 bases and 4 bases, with 17 bases remaining between them. CDR3 sequence: CASSESGRGVQSDTQYF. In DNA, the CDR3 is TGCGCCAGCAGTGAGTCGGGAAGGGGGGTTCAATCAGATACGCAGTATTTT.

The gene calls are TRBV30 and TRBJ2-2; D unclear. Trimming removed 0 bases from V and 4 bases from J, with 9 bases in between. CDR1 is GTSNPN and CDR2 is SVGIG in the germline V gene (reference sequence). This CDR3 has 14 residues. The CDR3 DNA reads TGTGCCTGGAGTGTTGGTCTCTCCACCGGGGAGCTGTTTTTT. This gives the protein CAWSVGLSTGELFF.

V usage is TRBV24-1 and J usage is TRBJ2-5; TRBD1 is a possible D gene (5 bases). CDR1 is KGHDR and CDR2 is SFDVKD in the germline V gene. This CDR3 comprises 15 residues. Trimming pared 4 bases from V and 0 bases from J, leaving 11 bases between. CDR3 protein: CATSDPDRYQETQYF. The CDR3 DNA reads as TGTGCCACCAGTGACCCCGACAGATACCAAGAGACCCAGTACTTC.

The chain carries TRBV9 and TRBJ2-5; 12 positions match TRBD2. Trimming at V came to 0 bases and at J to 4 bases, leaving 7 bases not matched to a gene. CDR3 size: 17 residues. Germline CDR1 reads SGDLS; CDR2 reads YYNGEE. CDR3 in amino acids: CASSVGASGGASETQYF. CDR3 coding DNA: TGTGCCAGCAGCGTAGGGGCTAGCGGGGGGGCCTCAGAGACCCAGTACTTC.

V gene TRBV7-9 combines with J gene TRBJ1-3; D gene ambiguous. Germline lookup yields CDR1 SEHNR and CDR2 FQNEAQ (reference sequence). Between the trimmed V and J ends, which lost 3 bases and 2 bases, there was a span of 8 bases. The CDR3 is 14 residues long. The CDR3 region is CASSFGIAGNTIYF. The CDR3 DNA reads TGTGCCAGCAGCTTCGGCATTGCTGGAAACACCATATATTTT.

The genes are TRBV7-8 and TRBJ2-5; D uncertain. Deletions cut 2 bases from V and 1 base from J, with 8 bases between. Germline V lookup: CDR1 SGHVS, CDR2 FQNEAQ. There are 14 residues in the CDR3. This CDR3 reads CASSLYLPQETQYF. DNA for the CDR3: TGTGCCAGCAGCTTATATTTACCCCAAGAGACCCAGTACTTC.

CDR3 sequence: CASSPRTSGRGVPQYF. The DNA of the CDR3 is TGTGCCAGCAGCCCAAGGACTAGCGGGAGGGGGGTTCCCCAGTACTTC. The chain is built from TRBV7-8 and TRBJ2-5; 15 bases are shared with TRBD2. The CDR3 is 16 residues long. The V gene's germline CDR1 is SGHVS and CDR2 FQNEAQ. The junction had 10 bases not matched to a gene; V was cut back by 5 bases and J by 9 bases.

The rearrangement links TRBV27 to TRBJ1-6, with 10 positions matching TRBD1. The CDR3 is made up of 16 amino acids. The germline V gene has CDR1 MNHEY and CDR2 SMNVEV (reference sequence). V lost 4 bases, J lost 7 bases, and 7 bases stayed unmatched. CDR3 protein: CASSSNGGQGNSPLHF. CDR3 DNA: TGTGCCAGCAGTTCCAATGGGGGACAGGGGAATTCACCCCTCCACTTT.

CDR3 region: CASTVDWGYNEQFF. CDR3 nucleotide sequence: TGTGCCAGCACCGTCGATTGGGGATACAATGAGCAGTTCTTC. This chain links TRBV2 with TRBJ2-1; D unresolved. This CDR3 is built from 14 residues. Trimming removed 7 bases from V and 4 bases from J, with 14 bases in between. Germline lookup yields CDR1 SNHLY and CDR2 FYNNEI.

The chain links TRBV7-9 to TRBJ2-1; 9 bases are a match to TRBD1. This CDR3 region has 13 residues. The germline V gene encodes CDR1 SEHNR and CDR2 FQNEAQ (reference sequence). The junction had 5 bases not matched to a gene; V was cut back by 3 bases and J by 11 bases. CDR3 residues: CASSFGGQGQQFF. The CDR3 region has the DNA TGTGCCAGCAGCTTCGGGGGACAGGGCCAGCAGTTCTTC.

The V gene is TRBV28, the J gene TRBJ1-4, with 8 bases matching TRBD1. The ends lost 5 bases at V and 8 bases at J; junction bases unmatched: 7. The germline V gene encodes CDR1 MDHEN and CDR2 SYDVKM. CDR3 size: 14 residues. CDR3 loop: CASSLQGVREKLFF. Here the CDR3 DNA reads TGTGCCAGCAGTCTACAGGGGGTGAGAGAAAAACTGTTTTTT. Supplemented by reference TRBV28 and TRBJ1-4, the full variable domain reads DVKVTQSSRYLVKRTGEKVFLECVQDMDHENMFWYRQDPGLGLRLIYFSYDVKMKEKGDIPEGYSVSREKKERFSLILESASTNQTSMYLCASSLQGVREKLFFGSGTQLSVL.

The V and J genes are TRBV10-1 and TRBJ1-2; the match to TRBD1 covers 9 bases. The V gene's germline CDR1 is WNHNN and CDR2 SYGVQD (reference sequence). The V and J ends lost 4 bases and 8 bases, in that order; junction bases with no gene match: 5. The CDR3 is made up of 13 amino acids. In DNA form, the CDR3 reads TGCGCCAGCAGTGCCTCGGACAGGGGAGGCTACACCTTC. It specifies CASSASDRGGYTF.

The chain is built from TRBV27 and TRBJ1-6; TRBD1 might be the D (5 bases). The germline V gene encodes CDR1 MNHEY and CDR2 SMNVEV (reference sequence). V was cut by 4 bases and J by 8 bases, with 30 bases left in between. The CDR3 consists of 20 residues. The CDR3 DNA sequence: TGTGCCAGCAGTTCTATAAACTTGAGGGGTGCAAGTCCTGGATATTCACCCCTCCACTTT. Its protein is CASSSINLRGASPGYSPLHF.

The chain employs TRBV5-5 and TRBJ1-3, with D hard to call. V was cut by 6 bases and J by 0 bases, with 13 bases left in between. The CDR3 runs 15 residues. Germline V gene data show CDR1 as SGHKS and CDR2 as YYEKEE (reference sequence). The CDR3: CASTLGTSSGNTIYF. The CDR3 coding sequence is TGTGCCAGCACTTTGGGCACTAGCTCTGGAAACACCATATATTTT.

This clone has a handful of counts. V gene TRBV27 combines with J gene TRBJ1-6, with D maybe TRBD1 (5 bases). The germline CDR1 and CDR2 sequences are MNHEY and SMNVEV (reference sequence). The CDR3 length is 16 residues. V lost 0 bases to trimming and J lost 5 bases, with 11 bases between them. The CDR3 DNA is TGTGCCAGCAGTTTATCGGCCCGGGGCCATAATTCACCCCTCCACTTT. Its protein is CASSLSARGHNSPLHF.

J is TRBJ2-7 and V is TRBV28, with 7 bases aligning to TRBD2. Germline CDR1 MDHEN, CDR2 SYDVKM. V was pared by 7 bases and J by 7 bases, with 13 bases of the junction left unmatched. The CDR3 totals 14 residues. The CDR3 nucleotides read TGTGCCAGCACCCGCGGGACTACCGGGGGGGAGCAGTACTTC. As protein: CASTRGTTGGEQYF.

This chain links TRBV5-1 with TRBJ2-7; a weak D match, TRBD2 (5 bases). The V gene lost 1 base and the J gene lost 6 bases, with 11 bases spanning the gap. Germline V gene lookup returns CDR1 SGHRS and CDR2 YFSETQ. CDR3 length: 13 residues. CDR3 bases: TGCGCCAGCAGCTTGCCCGGTGGGAGCGAGCAGTACTTC. It is translated as CASSLPGGSEQYF.

This clone has only one observation. The chain couples TRBV5-6 to TRBJ1-1; a possible D gene is TRBD1 (5 bases). The CDR3 spans 13 residues. V lost 3 bases and J lost 4, with 10 bases in between. Germline V gene sequence: CDR1 SGHDT, CDR2 YYEEEE. The CDR3 DNA reads TGTGCCAGCAGCTCTTACAGGTCCACTGAAGCTTTCTTT. It specifies CASSSYRSTEAFF.

V usage is TRBV19 and J usage is TRBJ1-6, with D possibly matching TRBD1 (6 bases). Trimming shortened V by 4 bases and J by 10 bases, and 17 bases separated the two germline ends. The CDR3 is 15 residues long. The germline CDR1 and CDR2 sequences are LNHDA and SQIVND (reference sequence). The CDR3 nucleotides are TGTGCCAGTAGTACTCGACAGGTACAAGGGTCACCCCTCCACTTT. Translated: CASSTRQVQGSPLHF.

This chain connects TRBV7-6 to TRBJ2-7; D gene unclear. Per the germline V gene, CDR1 is SGHVS and CDR2 is FNYEAQ. Trimming removed 0 bases at V and 7 bases at J, with 10 bases between. The CDR3 totals 13 residues. Here the CDR3 DNA reads TGTGCCAGCAGCTTAGCGCAGATGGGGGAGCAGTACTTC. As protein: CASSLAQMGEQYF. Full variable domain (outside the CDR3, taken from reference TRBV7-6 and TRBJ2-7): GAGVSQSPRYKVTKRGQDVALRCDPISGHVSLYWYRQALGQGPEFLTYFNYEAQQDKSGLPNDRFSAERPEGSISTLTIQRTEQRDSAMYRCASSLAQMGEQYFGPGTRLTVT.